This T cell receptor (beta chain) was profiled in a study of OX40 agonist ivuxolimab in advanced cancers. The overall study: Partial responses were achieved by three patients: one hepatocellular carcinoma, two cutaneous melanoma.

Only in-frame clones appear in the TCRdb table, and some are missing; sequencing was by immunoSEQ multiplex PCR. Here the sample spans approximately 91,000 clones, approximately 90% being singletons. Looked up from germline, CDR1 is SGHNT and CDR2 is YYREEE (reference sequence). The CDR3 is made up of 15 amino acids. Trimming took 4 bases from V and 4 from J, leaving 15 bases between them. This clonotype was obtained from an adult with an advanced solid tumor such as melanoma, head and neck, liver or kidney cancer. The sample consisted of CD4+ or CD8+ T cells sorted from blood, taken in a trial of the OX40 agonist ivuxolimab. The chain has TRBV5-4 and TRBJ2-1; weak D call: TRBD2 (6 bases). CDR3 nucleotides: TGTGCCAGCAGCCAGTCTAGTGGGGGGTACAATGAGCAGTTCTTC. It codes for CASSQSSGGYNEQFF.